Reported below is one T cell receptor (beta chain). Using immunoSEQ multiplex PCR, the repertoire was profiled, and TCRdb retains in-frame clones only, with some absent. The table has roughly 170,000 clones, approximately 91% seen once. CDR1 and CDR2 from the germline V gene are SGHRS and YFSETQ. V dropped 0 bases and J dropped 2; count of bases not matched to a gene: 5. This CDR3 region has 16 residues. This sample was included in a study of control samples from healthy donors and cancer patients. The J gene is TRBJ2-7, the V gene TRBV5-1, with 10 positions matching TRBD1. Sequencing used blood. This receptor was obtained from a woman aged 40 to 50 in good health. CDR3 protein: CASSLVGQGKTYEQYF. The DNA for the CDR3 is TGCGCCAGCAGCTTGGTGGGACAGGGGAAGACCTACGAGCAGTACTTC.